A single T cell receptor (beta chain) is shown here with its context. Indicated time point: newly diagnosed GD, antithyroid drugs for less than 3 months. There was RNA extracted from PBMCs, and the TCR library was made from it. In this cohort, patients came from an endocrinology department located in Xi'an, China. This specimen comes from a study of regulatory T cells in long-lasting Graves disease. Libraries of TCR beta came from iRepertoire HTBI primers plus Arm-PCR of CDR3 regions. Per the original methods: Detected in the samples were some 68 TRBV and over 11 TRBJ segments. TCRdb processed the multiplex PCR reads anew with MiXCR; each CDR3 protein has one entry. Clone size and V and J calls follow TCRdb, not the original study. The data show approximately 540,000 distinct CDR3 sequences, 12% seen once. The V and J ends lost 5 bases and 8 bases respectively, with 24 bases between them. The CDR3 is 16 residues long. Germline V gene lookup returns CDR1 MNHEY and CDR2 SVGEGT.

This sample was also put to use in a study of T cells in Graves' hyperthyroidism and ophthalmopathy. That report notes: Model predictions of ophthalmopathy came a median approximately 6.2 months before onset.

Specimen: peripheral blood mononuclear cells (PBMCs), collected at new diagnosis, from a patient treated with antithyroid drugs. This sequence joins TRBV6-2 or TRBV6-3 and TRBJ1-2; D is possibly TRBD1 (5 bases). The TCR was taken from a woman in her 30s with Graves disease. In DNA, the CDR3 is TGTGCCAGCAGTCAGCCTACGGAGGGGAGCAGAGGCGGCTACACCTTC. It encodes CASSQPTEGSRGGYTF.